The T cell receptor (beta chain) under discussion was sequenced for a study of cytomegalovirus exposure and HLA in healthy donors (dated by TCRdb to the late 2010s). The study in broad terms: According to a later analysis, the 110 or so validation repertoires were produced on the same platform as the approximately 600 repertoires of the first cohort. The aim of the study was to test whether cataloging public T cell receptors could identify signatures of past pathogen exposure. Besides the first cohort of 500 to 700 subjects, a separate validation cohort made up of 120 different subjects was used. The study combined high-throughput TCR immunosequencing, statistical association of individual TCRs with disease status, and machine learning to predict cytomegalovirus infection status. What the authors observed across the whole study: Across donors, most TCR sequences were observed very rarely, whereas some public TCRs were present in many individuals. The study gave a list of about 150 TCR beta chains associated with cytomegalovirus. It was suggested by the authors that the approach could potentially be generalized to other disease states and immunological phenotypes. Of the cluster scores, roughly 93% were above 0 in a later analysis, which found that TCRs clustered in the first cohort also tended to co-occur in the 120 validation repertoires. In vitro tests confirmed that a few of the cytomegalovirus-associated TCR beta chains recognize cytomegalovirus antigens. Cytomegalovirus status was reported to be diagnosed by the classifier with high specificity and sensitivity in both the original and validation cohorts. The validation cohort had no HLA typing available for a later analysis, so co-occurrence within that cohort was assessed over all 120 or so repertoires.

The CDR3 covers 16 residues, taking in both the cysteine and the phenylalanine. The only DNA kept is the CDR3, 48 bases in frame from the first base. V loses 4 bases at its end and J loses 5 bases; junction bases beyond the gene matches: 11. From the germline V gene, CDR1 is LGHNA and CDR2 is YNFKEQ. Library preparation used the immunoSEQ multiplex PCR assay. As for how the authors treated the data: A statistical classification framework was built to diagnose cytomegalovirus status from the catalog of TCR beta chain sequences. The clones in this table, taken by TCRdb from immuneACCESS, are in-frame only. Not every clone is retained; where verified, under half of the shortfall comes from an unresolved V gene, and the cause of the rest is unknown. V and J calls and clone size come straight from that table; D and trimming were deduced from the DNA. In this sample the table shows 90,000 to 130,000 clones, roughly 90% of which occur a single time. The leading ten clones occupy over 1.3% of the sample.

Of note for this clone: The antigen this receptor binds is unknown. Base qualities are not provided; no much larger clone lies one nucleotide away.

Donors formed part of the validation cohort, which comprised some 120 subjects and was distinct from the first cohort of 550 to 850 subjects. The receptor was isolated from a woman in her thirties in good health and CMV-seropositive. The sequence links TRBV4-2 to TRBJ2-5, with 9 bases matching TRBD2. The sample taken for sequencing was PBMCs. The CDR3 protein is CASSLGTSRAGETQYF. Here is the DNA: TGTGCCAGCAGCCTTGGGACTAGCCGGGCAGGGGAGACCCAGTACTTC.